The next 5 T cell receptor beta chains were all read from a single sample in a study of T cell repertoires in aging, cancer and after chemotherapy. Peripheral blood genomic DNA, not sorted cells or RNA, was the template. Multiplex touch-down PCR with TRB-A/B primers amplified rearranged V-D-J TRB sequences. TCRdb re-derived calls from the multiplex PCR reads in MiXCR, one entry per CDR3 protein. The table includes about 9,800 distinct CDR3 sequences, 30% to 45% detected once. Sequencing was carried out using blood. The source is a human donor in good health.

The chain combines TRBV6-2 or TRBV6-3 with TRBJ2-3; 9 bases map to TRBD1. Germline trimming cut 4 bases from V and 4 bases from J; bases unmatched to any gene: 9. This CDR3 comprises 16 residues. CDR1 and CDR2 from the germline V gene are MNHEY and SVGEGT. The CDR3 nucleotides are TGTGCCAGCAGTTCACCACCGGGACAGGGATCAGATACGCAGTATTTT. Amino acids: CASSSPPGQGSDTQYF.

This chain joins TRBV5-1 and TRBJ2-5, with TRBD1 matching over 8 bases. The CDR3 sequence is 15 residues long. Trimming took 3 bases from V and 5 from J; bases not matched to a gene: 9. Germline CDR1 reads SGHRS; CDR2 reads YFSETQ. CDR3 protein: CASSSQRRDRETQYF. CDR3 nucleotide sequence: TGCGCCAGCAGCTCCCAAAGGCGGGACAGGGAGACCCAGTACTTC.

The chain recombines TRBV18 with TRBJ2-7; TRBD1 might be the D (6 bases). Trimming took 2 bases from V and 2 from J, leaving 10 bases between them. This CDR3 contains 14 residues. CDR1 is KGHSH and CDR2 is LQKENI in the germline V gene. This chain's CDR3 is CASSPVQGTYEQYF. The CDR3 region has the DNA TGTGCCAGCTCACCAGTCCAGGGGACCTACGAGCAGTACTTC.

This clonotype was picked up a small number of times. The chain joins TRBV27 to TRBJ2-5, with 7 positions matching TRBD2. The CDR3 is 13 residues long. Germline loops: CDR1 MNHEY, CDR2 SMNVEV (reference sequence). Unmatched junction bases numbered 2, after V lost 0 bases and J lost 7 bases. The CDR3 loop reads CASSLSWEGTQYF. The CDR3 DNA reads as TGTGCCAGCAGTTTATCGTGGGAGGGGACCCAGTACTTC.

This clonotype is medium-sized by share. The DNA of the CDR3 is TGCAGCGTTGAAGGCAACTACGAGCAGTACTTC. It is translated as CSVEGNYEQYF. The chain is built from TRBV29-1 and TRBJ2-7, with D unclear. Trimming pared 1 base from V and 3 bases from J, leaving 4 bases between. Germline-derived CDR1 and CDR2 are SQVTM and ANQGSEA. The CDR3 length is 11 residues.